The rows below give T cell receptor beta chains drawn from one sample of a study of blood T cell repertoires in COVID-19. Here immunoSEQ multiplex PCR was the method, and the copy in TCRdb shows in-frame clones only, minus some. The sample has 120,000 to 150,000 clones; roughly 90% are singletons. The specimen sequenced was peripheral blood. These receptors were collected from a woman aged 50 to 60 with acute or convalescent COVID-19. Each CDR3 is given with its conserved first and last residue. Each record gives: CDR3 length, D gene, V gene, J gene, clone size, CDR3 DNA, CDR3 protein. D genes are given only for firm matches. Part of the rows lack a size; the others show once, few, many or a class for expanded clones.

14	TRBD2	TRBV7-8	TRBJ2-7	once	TGTGCCAGCAGCTCCGTAGCGGGGCGGTACGAGCAGTACTTC	CASSSVAGRYEQYF
15	NA	TRBV5-1	TRBJ2-2	NA	TGCGCCAGCAGCTTCACAGATCCGAACACCGGGGAGCTGTTTTTT	CASSFTDPNTGELFF
13	NA	TRBV9	TRBJ1-2	NA	TGTGCCAGCAGCGTAGACGAGGTCTATGGCTACACCTTC	CASSVDEVYGYTF
14	TRBD1	TRBV7-3	TRBJ2-3	once	TGTGCCAGCAGCTTGGGACAGCGCACAGATACGCAGTATTTT	CASSLGQRTDTQYF
17	TRBD2	TRBV2	TRBJ2-3	few	TGTGCCAGCAGGGAGAGACTAGCGGGGGCTAGCACAGATACGCAGTATTTT	CASRERLAGASTDTQYF
15	NA	TRBV7-9	TRBJ2-7	NA	TGTGCCAGCACCCCCATGGGGGCCAACCCCCACGAGCAGTACTTC	CASTPMGANPHEQYF
14	NA	TRBV5-6	TRBJ1-4	NA	TGTGCCAGCAGCGGCGGTTTTTCTAATGAAAAACTGTTTTTT	CASSGGFSNEKLFF
14	NA	TRBV27	TRBJ2-7	NA	TGTGCCAGCAGTCCCTACGCCCGCCGTCTCGAGCAGTACTTC	CASSPYARRLEQYF
15	NA	TRBV3-1/TRBV3-2	TRBJ1-2	NA	TGTGCCAGCAGCCAAGGCCACACAGGGCGATATGGCTACACCTTC	CASSQGHTGRYGYTF
12	TRBD2	TRBV10-3	TRBJ2-3	NA	TGTGCCGGCGGGGGGCTCACAGATACGCAGTATTTT	CAGGGLTDTQYF
14	NA	TRBV6-5	TRBJ1-2	NA	TGTGCCAGCATCGCACTACAGGGAGACTATGGCTACACCTTC	CASIALQGDYGYTF
16	NA	TRBV6-6	TRBJ1-4	NA	TGTGCCAGCAGTTACTCCCGATCAGGATCTAATGAAAAACTGTTTTTT	CASSYSRSGSNEKLFF
13	NA	TRBV28	TRBJ1-1	NA	TGTGCCAGCAGTTTAATTATGAACACTGAAGCTTTCTTT	CASSLIMNTEAFF
11	NA	TRBV2	TRBJ2-4	NA	TGTGCCAGCAGTGACGAAAACATTCAGTACTTC	CASSDENIQYF
13	NA	TRBV10-1	TRBJ1-1	NA	TGCGCCAGCAGTGAGGGCCTGAACACTGAAGCTTTCTTT	CASSEGLNTEAFF
15	TRBD1	TRBV10-3	TRBJ1-3	NA	TGTGCCATCACTCAAGACAGGGGGCCTGGAAACACCATATATTTT	CAITQDRGPGNTIYF
14	NA	TRBV19	TRBJ2-5	NA	TGTGCCAGTAGTATAGATGGGCAGAGAGAGACCCAGTACTTC	CASSIDGQRETQYF